Listed below are T cell receptor beta chains from one sample, sequenced in a study of blood T cell repertoires in COVID-19. Only in-frame clones appear in the TCRdb table, and some are missing; sequencing was by immunoSEQ multiplex PCR. The repertoire holds roughly 230,000 clones, around 90% seen once, with approximately 2.1% in the top ten. The sample consisted of peripheral blood. The receptors were gathered from a woman in her fifties or sixties with COVID-19, enrolled during active disease. The CDR3 runs from the conserved cysteine through the conserved F or W. A D gene is named only where the DNA matches it firmly.

d_gene: TRBD1
v_gene: TRBV5-1
j_gene: TRBJ2-2
CDR3aa: CASSLGQVSTGELFF

d_gene: TRBD1
v_gene: TRBV5-8
j_gene: TRBJ2-1
CDR3aa: CASSLGDRIYNEQFF

d_gene: NA
v_gene: TRBV2
j_gene: TRBJ1-6
CDR3aa: CASRATEAYNSPLHF

d_gene: TRBD2
v_gene: TRBV6-1
j_gene: TRBJ2-7
CDR3aa: CASSAILAGSSYEQYF

d_gene: TRBD1
v_gene: TRBV6-4
j_gene: TRBJ1-1
CDR3aa: CASRETGGGTEAFF

d_gene: NA
v_gene: TRBV5-4
j_gene: TRBJ1-2
CDR3aa: CASSFPRSEGNYGYTF

d_gene: TRBD2
v_gene: TRBV7-2
j_gene: TRBJ2-7
CDR3aa: CASSVQLAGGPEQYF

d_gene: TRBD1
v_gene: TRBV3-1/TRBV3-2
j_gene: TRBJ2-4
CDR3aa: CASSQVLMGQSLAKNIQYF

d_gene: TRBD1
v_gene: TRBV14
j_gene: TRBJ1-6
CDR3aa: CASSNQGARSPLHF

d_gene: NA
v_gene: TRBV29-1
j_gene: TRBJ1-2
CDR3aa: CSVELAVEDYGYTF

d_gene: NA
v_gene: TRBV2
j_gene: TRBJ1-4
CDR3aa: CASSEIGERDEKLFF

d_gene: TRBD1
v_gene: TRBV3-1/TRBV3-2
j_gene: TRBJ1-2
CDR3aa: CASSQPDRGGYGYTF

d_gene: TRBD1
v_gene: TRBV2
j_gene: TRBJ1-4
CDR3aa: CARIVLPGQGFTGEKLFF

d_gene: NA
v_gene: TRBV11-2
j_gene: TRBJ2-7
CDR3aa: CASSLDSGDSREQYF

d_gene: TRBD1
v_gene: TRBV29-1
j_gene: TRBJ2-4
CDR3aa: CSSRDRDQNIQYF

d_gene: NA
v_gene: TRBV4-2
j_gene: TRBJ2-7
CDR3aa: CASSQETRYEQYF

d_gene: NA
v_gene: TRBV7-8
j_gene: TRBJ1-2
CDR3aa: CASSSDRSFFYGYTF

d_gene: TRBD1
v_gene: TRBV7-8
j_gene: TRBJ2-7
CDR3aa: CASSLGTGASYEQYF

d_gene: NA
v_gene: TRBV4-3
j_gene: TRBJ1-1
CDR3aa: CASSHNRVLNTEAFF

d_gene: NA
v_gene: TRBV6-1
j_gene: TRBJ1-2
CDR3aa: CASSEGRRIYGYTF

d_gene: NA
v_gene: TRBV11-2
j_gene: TRBJ2-1
CDR3aa: CASSLGRGWDNEQFF

d_gene: NA
v_gene: TRBV6-5
j_gene: TRBJ2-2
CDR3aa: CASNPGFNTGELFF

d_gene: NA
v_gene: TRBV5-6
j_gene: TRBJ1-2
CDR3aa: CASSIRGQTSYGYTF

d_gene: NA
v_gene: TRBV5-1
j_gene: TRBJ2-7
CDR3aa: CASSATGSVSYEQYF

d_gene: TRBD1
v_gene: TRBV3-1/TRBV3-2
j_gene: TRBJ1-1
CDR3aa: CASSQVGTGDTEAFF

d_gene: NA
v_gene: TRBV3-1/TRBV3-2
j_gene: TRBJ2-2
CDR3aa: CASLDRSTGELFF

d_gene: TRBD1
v_gene: TRBV5-1
j_gene: TRBJ2-3
CDR3aa: CASSLPTFGQGQDTQYF

d_gene: NA
v_gene: TRBV19
j_gene: TRBJ1-6
CDR3aa: CASSIGQSNSPLHF

d_gene: NA
v_gene: TRBV3-1/TRBV3-2
j_gene: TRBJ1-2
CDR3aa: CASSQGRGGNYGYTF

d_gene: NA
v_gene: TRBV6-4
j_gene: TRBJ1-5
CDR3aa: CAMSTVLDNQPQHF

d_gene: NA
v_gene: TRBV7-3
j_gene: TRBJ2-1
CDR3aa: CASSLGQGPYNEQFF

d_gene: NA
v_gene: TRBV13
j_gene: TRBJ1-1
CDR3aa: CASSLVQGRGNTEAFF

d_gene: TRBD2
v_gene: TRBV11-3
j_gene: TRBJ2-1
CDR3aa: CASSLSSGGGAYEQFF

d_gene: NA
v_gene: TRBV6-1
j_gene: TRBJ1-5
CDR3aa: CASSDLASGSSNQPQHF

d_gene: TRBD1
v_gene: TRBV19
j_gene: TRBJ1-6
CDR3aa: CASGGQLYSPLHF

d_gene: NA
v_gene: TRBV7-6
j_gene: TRBJ1-1
CDR3aa: CASSSLGQGGMWTEAFF

d_gene: TRBD1
v_gene: TRBV10-3
j_gene: TRBJ1-2
CDR3aa: CAISEGQGDGYTF